Each of the 3 T cell receptor beta chains below was sequenced from the same sample in a study of blood T cell repertoires in COVID-19. Sequenced by immunoSEQ multiplex PCR; TCRdb stores in-frame clones only, minus some. The sample contains some 120,000 clones, roughly 82% of which appear only once. The specimen sequenced was peripheral blood. The receptor set was obtained from a human donor in a cohort sampled during active COVID-19.

The V call is TRBV6-6, the J call TRBJ2-1; no clear D. This CDR3 has 13 amino acids. Germline assignment: CDR1 MNHNY and CDR2 SVGAGI (reference sequence). V was clipped by 11 bases and J by 2 bases, with 13 bases between them. The CDR3 nucleotides read TGTGCCCTAGGCGAACTAACCTACAATGAGCAGTTCTTC. Residues: CALGELTYNEQFF.

The rearrangement links TRBV12-3 or TRBV12-4 to TRBJ1-3; D remains ambiguous. Trimming removed 1 base at V and 4 bases at J, with 5 bases between. The CDR3 is made up of 13 amino acids. CDR3 region: CASSLGPGNTIYF. CDR3 DNA sequence: TGTGCCAGCAGTTTAGGTCCGGGAAACACCATATATTTT.

This clone has only a few counts. The same CDR3 arises from other DNA sequences in this sample as well. The CDR3 loop reads CASSYPGTGVNEQFF. For the CDR3, the DNA is TGTGCCAGCAGTTACCCTGGGACAGGGGTCAATGAGCAGTTCTTC. This chain connects TRBV6-5 to TRBJ2-1; 10 bases align to TRBD1. V shed 2 bases, J shed 6 bases, and the junction held 4 bases outside the gene matches. CDR1 and CDR2 from the germline V gene are MNHEY and SVGAGI. The CDR3 spans 15 residues.